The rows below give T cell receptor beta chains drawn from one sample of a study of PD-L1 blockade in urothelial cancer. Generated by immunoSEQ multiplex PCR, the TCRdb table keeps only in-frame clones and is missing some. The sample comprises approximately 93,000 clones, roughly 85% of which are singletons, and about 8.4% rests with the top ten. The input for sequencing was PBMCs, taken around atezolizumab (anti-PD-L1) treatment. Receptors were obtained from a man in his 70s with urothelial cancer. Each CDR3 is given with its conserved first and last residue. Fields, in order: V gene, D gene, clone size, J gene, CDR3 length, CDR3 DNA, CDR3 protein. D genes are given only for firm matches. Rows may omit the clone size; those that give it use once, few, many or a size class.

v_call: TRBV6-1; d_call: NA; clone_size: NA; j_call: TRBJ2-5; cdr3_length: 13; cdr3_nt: TGTGCCAGCAGTGAAGGAGGCCAAGAGACCCAGTACTTC; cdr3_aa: CASSEGGQETQYF
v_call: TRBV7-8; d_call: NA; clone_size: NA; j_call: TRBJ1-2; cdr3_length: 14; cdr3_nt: TGTGCCAGCAGCCCCGGGCCCAGGGACTATGGCTACACCTTC; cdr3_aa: CASSPGPRDYGYTF
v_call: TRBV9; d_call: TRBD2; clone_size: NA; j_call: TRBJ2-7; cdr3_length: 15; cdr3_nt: TGTGCCAGCAGCGAAAAGAGCGGGAGATCCTACGAGCAGTACTTC; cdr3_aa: CASSEKSGRSYEQYF
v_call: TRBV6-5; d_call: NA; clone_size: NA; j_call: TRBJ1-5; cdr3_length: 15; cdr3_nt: TGTGCCAGCAGTGCCTCGTTCTATAGCAATCAGCCCCAGCATTTT; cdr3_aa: CASSASFYSNQPQHF
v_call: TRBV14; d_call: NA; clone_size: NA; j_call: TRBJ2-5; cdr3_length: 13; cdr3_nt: TGTGCCAGCAGCCAAAATCCCCGGGAGACCCAGTACTTC; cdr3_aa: CASSQNPRETQYF
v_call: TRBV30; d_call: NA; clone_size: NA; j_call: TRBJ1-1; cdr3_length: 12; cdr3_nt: TGTGCCTGGAGCCAGGTGGACACTGAAGCTTTCTTT; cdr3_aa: CAWSQVDTEAFF
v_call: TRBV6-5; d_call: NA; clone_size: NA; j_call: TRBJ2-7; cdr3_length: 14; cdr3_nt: TGTGCCAGCAGTCTAGACAGAAACCGGGTGGAGCAGTACTTC; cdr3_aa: CASSLDRNRVEQYF
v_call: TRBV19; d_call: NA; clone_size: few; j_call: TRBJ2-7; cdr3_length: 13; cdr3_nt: TGTGCCAGTAGTATCACAGTAGGCTACGAGCAGTACTTC; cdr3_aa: CASSITVGYEQYF
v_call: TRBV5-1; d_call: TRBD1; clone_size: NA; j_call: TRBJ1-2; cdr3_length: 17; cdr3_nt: TGCGCCAGCAGCCCTCTACCGCACAGGGGGACTAACTATGGCTACACCTTC; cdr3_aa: CASSPLPHRGTNYGYTF
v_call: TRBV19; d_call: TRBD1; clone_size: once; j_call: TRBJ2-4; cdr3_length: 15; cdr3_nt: TGTGCCAGTAGTTCCGACCCGGGACAGAAAAACATTCAGTACTTC; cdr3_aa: CASSSDPGQKNIQYF
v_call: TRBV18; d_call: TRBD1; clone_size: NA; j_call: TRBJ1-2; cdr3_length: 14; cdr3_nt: TGTGCCAGCTCACCGGGACAGGGTATTATTGGCTACACCTTC; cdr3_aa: CASSPGQGIIGYTF
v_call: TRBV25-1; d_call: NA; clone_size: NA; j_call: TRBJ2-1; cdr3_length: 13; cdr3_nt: TGTGCCAGCAGGAGCGCCCCCGGGGGTGAGCAGTTCTTC; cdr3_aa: CASRSAPGGEQFF
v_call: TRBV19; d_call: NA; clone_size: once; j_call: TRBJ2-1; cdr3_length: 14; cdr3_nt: TGTGCCAGTAGTATAGGGACAGTCTACAATGAGCAGTTCTTC; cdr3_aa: CASSIGTVYNEQFF
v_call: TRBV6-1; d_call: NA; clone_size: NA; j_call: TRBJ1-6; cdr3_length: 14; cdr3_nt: TGTGCCAGCAGTGAAGTCGACAGAAATTCACCCCTCCACTTT; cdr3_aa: CASSEVDRNSPLHF
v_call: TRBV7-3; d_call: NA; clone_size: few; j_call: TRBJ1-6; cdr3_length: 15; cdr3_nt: TGTGCCAGCAGCTTAAATCTGGGGCCAAATTCACCCCTCCACTTT; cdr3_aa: CASSLNLGPNSPLHF
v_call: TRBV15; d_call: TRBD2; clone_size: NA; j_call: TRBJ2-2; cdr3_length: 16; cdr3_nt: TGTGCCACCAGCAGAGATCGGGGCGGGAGCCCCGGGGAGCTGTTTTTT; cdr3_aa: CATSRDRGGSPGELFF
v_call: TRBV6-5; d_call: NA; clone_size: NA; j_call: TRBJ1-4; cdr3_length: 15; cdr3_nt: TGTGCCAGCAGTTCCGGGGGGGAAACTAATGAAAAACTGTTTTTT; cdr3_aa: CASSSGGETNEKLFF
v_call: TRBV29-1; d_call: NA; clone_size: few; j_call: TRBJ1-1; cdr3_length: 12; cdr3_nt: TGCAGCGCCGACGGGTTGGGCACTGAAGCTTTCTTT; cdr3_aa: CSADGLGTEAFF
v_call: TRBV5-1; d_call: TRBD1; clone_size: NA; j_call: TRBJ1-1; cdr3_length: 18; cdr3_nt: TGCGCCAGCAGCTTTTTGACAGGGGGCAAGGGGATGAACACTGAAGCTTTCTTT; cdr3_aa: CASSFLTGGKGMNTEAFF
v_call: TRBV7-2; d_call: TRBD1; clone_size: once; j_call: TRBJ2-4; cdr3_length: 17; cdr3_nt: TGTGCCAGCAGAACAGGGGGCCCTGTTAAGGCCAAAAACATTCAGTACTTC; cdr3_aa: CASRTGGPVKAKNIQYF
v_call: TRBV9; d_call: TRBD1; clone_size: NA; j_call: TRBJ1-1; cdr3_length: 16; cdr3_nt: TGTGCCAGCAGCGCTTCACCGACAGGGGTCAACACTGAAGCTTTCTTT; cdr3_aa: CASSASPTGVNTEAFF
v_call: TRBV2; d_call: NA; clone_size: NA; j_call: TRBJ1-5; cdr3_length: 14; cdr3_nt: TGTGCCAGCAGTGAAGGCAGGGGCCATCAGCCCCAGCATTTT; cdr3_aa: CASSEGRGHQPQHF
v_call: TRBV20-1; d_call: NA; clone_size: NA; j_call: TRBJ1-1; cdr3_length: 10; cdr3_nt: TGCAGTGCTACCTATACTGAAGCTTTCTTT; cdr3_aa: CSATYTEAFF
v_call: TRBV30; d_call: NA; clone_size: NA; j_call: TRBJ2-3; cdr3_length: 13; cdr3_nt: TGTGCCTGGAGTGTAACGGGCACAGATACGCAGTATTTT; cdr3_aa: CAWSVTGTDTQYF
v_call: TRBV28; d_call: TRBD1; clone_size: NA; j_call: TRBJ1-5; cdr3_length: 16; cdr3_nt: TGTGCCAGCAATCCAGGGGGGCAGGGATACAATCAGCCCCAGCATTTT; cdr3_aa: CASNPGGQGYNQPQHF